Below, one TCR beta chain is given with its context. The method was immunoSEQ multiplex PCR; TCRdb's version includes in-frame clones alone and lacks a portion of them. This sample has around 50,000 clones, with roughly 89% found just once. The data are from a study of control samples from healthy donors and cancer patients. The germline CDR1 and CDR2 sequences are SGHNT and YENEEA. Germline trimming cut 1 base from V and 3 bases from J; bases unmatched to any gene: 3. The CDR3 is 15 residues long. V is TRBV11-3 and J is TRBJ2-3; 8 bases map to TRBD2. This receptor was taken from a man aged 40-55 years with colorectal cancer. Sequencing used PBMCs. CDR3: CASSLGTSGTDTQYF. The CDR3 nucleotides are TGTGCCAGCAGCTTAGGAACTAGCGGTACAGATACGCAGTATTTT.